This TCR beta chain was observed in a study of T-cell memory formation after mild COVID-19. Study details: Across donors, TCR clusters were largely donor specific. The study's findings and limits: That cross-reactive memory joined was suggested by some responding clones appearing in pre-infection memory. The study found balanced CD4/CD8 in clones contracting day 15 to 85 and a CD4+ lean in later expanders.

Amplification by 5'RACE using constant-segment primers produced TCR alpha and TCR beta cDNA libraries that carried sample barcodes and UMIs. TCRdb re-called the 5' RACE reads through MiXCR, storing one row per CDR3 protein. This repertoire shows about 290,000 distinct CDR3 sequences, 15% to 20% found once; its top ten account for 23%. Regarding this clonotype: Its antigen is unknown.

This CDR3 is built from 14 residues. V gave up 0 bases and J gave up 7 bases; unmatched junction bases: 4. Germline CDR1 and CDR2: LGHNA and YSLEER. The clonotype originates from a man aged 18 to 30 who had mild COVID-19 (a few samples of this study predate the infection). Cell type and time point are not known. The rearrangement joins TRBV4-3 to TRBJ2-3; TRBD2 aligns across 7 bases. Material for sequencing was PBMCs or a T cell subset sorted from them (not recorded which). The CDR3 reads CASSQDSGSHTQYF. The CDR3 DNA reads as TGCGCCAGCAGCCAAGATAGCGGGTCACATACGCAGTATTTT.